The sequence of this T cell receptor (beta chain) was determined in a study of control samples from healthy donors and cancer patients. The CDR3 is made up of 12 amino acids. In germline, CDR1 is SNHLY, CDR2 FYNNEI. V lost 8 bases to trimming and J lost 6 bases, with 13 bases between them. TCRdb keeps only in-frame clones here, not all; method: immunoSEQ multiplex PCR. The sample holds 120,000 or so clones, roughly 95% seen once. Source material: blood. The origin of this receptor is a man aged 25-45 years in good health. The chain has TRBV2 and TRBJ1-1, with D unresolved. CDR3 nucleotide sequence: TGTGCCAGCCCAAAAACGGTTGCTGAAGCTTTCTTT. It translates to CASPKTVAEAFF.